This is a list of T cell receptor beta chains from one sample in a study of cytomegalovirus exposure and HLA in healthy donors. The data were produced by immunoSEQ multiplex PCR, yet TCRdb's version contains in-frame clones alone and is incomplete. The sample lists around 150,000 clones; around 72% were seen once. Sequenced material: PBMCs. The receptors here all came from a man aged 45-65 years in good health and CMV-seropositive. Each CDR3 is given with its conserved first and last residue. Only part of the rows carry a size: once, few, many, or a class if the clone is expanded.

clone size	J gene	V gene	CDR3 protein
-	TRBJ2-5	TRBV11-2	CASSLTRPSETQYF
-	TRBJ2-1	TRBV7-9	CASSARTGNTKNEQFF
-	TRBJ2-3	TRBV10-2	CASSETGTSGPTDTQYF
few	TRBJ1-2	TRBV6-1	CASSEAGTSYGYTF
few	TRBJ2-3	TRBV29-1	CSVGTGLTDTQYF
-	TRBJ2-5	TRBV27	CASSIGRWETQYF
-	TRBJ2-7	TRBV29-1	CSVIPGQAAYEQYF
-	TRBJ1-2	TRBV7-2	CASSLTGNDGYTF
-	TRBJ2-7	TRBV14	CASSQGVTTEQYF
-	TRBJ1-4	TRBV6-1	CASRGFLVANEKLFF
-	TRBJ1-1	TRBV25-1	CASSRDREAFF
few	TRBJ1-2	TRBV29-1	CSVSTGGLNYGYTF
once	TRBJ2-5	TRBV5-1	CASSLAGGQETQYF
once	TRBJ1-5	TRBV28	CASRAGGPANQPQHF
-	TRBJ1-1	TRBV6-5	CASTHTGTTNTEAFF
few	TRBJ2-3	TRBV11-2	CASSRRDRKVTDTQYF
-	TRBJ1-6	TRBV4-1	CASSPPGGAYNSPLHF
-	TRBJ1-2	TRBV4-1	CASSPRTNYGYTF
-	-	TRBV9	CASSVGTSSDEQYF
-	TRBJ1-1	TRBV5-1	CASSRRTGMNTEAFF